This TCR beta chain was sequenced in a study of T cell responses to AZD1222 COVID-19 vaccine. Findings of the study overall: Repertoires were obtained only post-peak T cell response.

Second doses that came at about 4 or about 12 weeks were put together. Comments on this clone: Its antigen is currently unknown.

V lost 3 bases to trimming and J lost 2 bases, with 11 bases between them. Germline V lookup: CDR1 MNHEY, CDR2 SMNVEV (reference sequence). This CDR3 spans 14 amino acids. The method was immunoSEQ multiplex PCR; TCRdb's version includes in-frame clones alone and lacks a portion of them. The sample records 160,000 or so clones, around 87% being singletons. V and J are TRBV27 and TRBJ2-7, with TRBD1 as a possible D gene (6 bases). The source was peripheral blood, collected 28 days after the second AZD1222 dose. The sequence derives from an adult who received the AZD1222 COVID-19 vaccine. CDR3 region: CASSLQGRTYEQYF. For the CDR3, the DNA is TGTGCCAGCAGTTTGCAGGGGCGGACCTACGAGCAGTACTTC.